This T cell receptor beta chain was observed in a study of T cells in narcolepsy. In the study overall: Donors had narcolepsy type 1 or type 2, or were healthy controls. General study points: Autoreactive clone sequences were missing from some blood memory CD4+ repertoires. Autoreactive clonotypes reportedly recurred in blood of same and different patients, not controls. HCRT-specific and TRIB2-specific autoreactive clonotypes appeared among same-patient CSF and blood CD4+ clonotypes.

Trimming shortened V by 7 bases and J by 5 bases, and 11 bases separated the two germline ends. The CDR3 contains 12 residues. The germline CDR1 and CDR2 sequences are LNHDA and SQIVND (reference sequence). As regards this clone: Its specificity is unknown.

Repertoires were generated with immunoSEQ multiplex PCR, while TCRdb's copy carries only in-frame clones and drops some. Among 20,000 to 30,000 clones listed, roughly 85% were seen once. The material sequenced was CD45RA- memory CD4+ T cells from PBMCs. This chain uses TRBV19 with TRBJ1-2; D possibly corresponds to TRBD1 (6 bases). The clonotype was recovered from a human donor with narcolepsy. The CDR3 spells CASKRDIYGYTF. The DNA for the CDR3 is TGTGCCAGTAAACGGGACATTTATGGCTACACCTTC.